The 14 T cell receptor beta chains below all came from one sample that was sequenced in a study of control samples from healthy donors and cancer patients. The data were produced by immunoSEQ multiplex PCR, yet TCRdb's version contains in-frame clones alone and is incomplete. The data hold some 120,000 clones, with 80% to 90% observed a single time. The specimen was PBMCs. These receptors were collected from a woman in her forties or fifties with colorectal cancer.

The CDR3 DNA sequence: TGTGCCAGCTCACCACCAGGCTTTAATTCACCCCTCCACTTT. This codes for CASSPPGFNSPLHF. This chain links TRBV18 with TRBJ1-6; D gene uncertain. Germline V gene lookup returns CDR1 KGHSH and CDR2 LQKENI. Between the trimmed V and J ends, which lost 0 bases and 6 bases, there was a span of 6 bases. The CDR3 contains 14 residues.

The V call is TRBV27, the J call TRBJ1-2, with D possibly being TRBD1 (6 bases). The V end was cut by 5 bases, the J end by 6 bases, with 16 bases between. Germline V lookup: CDR1 MNHEY, CDR2 SMNVEV (reference sequence). The CDR3 runs 14 residues. CDR3 nucleotides: TGTGCCAGCAGTCAAACAGGGTTAATTCATGGCTACACCTTC. This encodes CASSQTGLIHGYTF.

The rearrangement joins TRBV20-1 to TRBJ2-7; TRBD1 or TRBD2 may be the D gene (6 bases each). There are 13 residues in the CDR3. The germline CDR1 and CDR2 sequences are DFQATT and SNEGSKA (reference sequence). V was pared by 3 bases and J by 5 bases, with 14 bases between. CDR3 sequence reads: CSASRGQWNEQYF. The CDR3 nucleotides read TGCAGTGCTAGTCGGGGGCAATGGAACGAGCAGTACTTC.

This chain connects TRBV14 to TRBJ1-1, with unresolved D. This CDR3 has 13 residues. In germline, CDR1 is SGHDN, CDR2 FVKESK. The ends were cut back, 3 bases at V and 2 bases at J, with 7 bases in the middle. The CDR3 region has the DNA TGTGCCAGCAGCCAGCCCCCCAACACTGAAGCTTTCTTT. Translated: CASSQPPNTEAFF.

This clone is a singleton in its sample. The genes are TRBV5-5 and TRBJ2-3, with TRBD2 matching over 8 bases. V was pared by 3 bases and J by 0 bases, with 6 bases of the junction left unmatched. Germline V CDR1 and CDR2: SGHKS, YYEKEE (reference sequence). CDR3 length: 16 residues. CDR3 loop: CASSWAGGASTDTQYF. CDR3 nucleotides: TGTGCCAGCAGCTGGGCGGGAGGAGCTAGCACAGATACGCAGTATTTT.

V usage is TRBV19 and J usage is TRBJ1-5, with unresolved D. CDR3 length: 15 amino acids. V lost 3 bases and J 0 bases, leaving 9 bases between the germline ends. Germline lookup yields CDR1 LNHDA and CDR2 SQIVND (reference sequence). CDR3 in amino acids: CASSIKGTSNQPQHF. CDR3 sequence (DNA): TGTGCCAGTAGTATCAAGGGAACTAGCAATCAGCCCCAGCATTTT.

This clone is a singleton in its sample. J is TRBJ2-5 and V is TRBV20-1; 7 bases line up with TRBD2. V was clipped by 3 bases and J by 3 bases; unmatched bases: 7. The CDR3 is 14 residues long. CDR1 and CDR2 from the germline V gene are DFQATT and SNEGSKA (reference sequence). CDR3 nucleotide sequence: TGCAGTGCTAGTCCGCTAGGGAGGGAAGAGACCCAGTACTTC. Its translation is CSASPLGREETQYF.

The chain is built from TRBV2 and TRBJ2-7; D unresolved. Germline V gene lookup returns CDR1 SNHLY and CDR2 FYNNEI. The CDR3 sequence is 13 residues long. V was cut by 5 bases and J by 3 bases, with 11 bases left in between. The CDR3 here is CASSTESVYEQYF. The CDR3 DNA follows: TGTGCCAGCAGTACAGAAAGCGTCTACGAGCAGTACTTC.

The gene calls are TRBV2 and TRBJ1-1; 7 bases are a match to TRBD1. V lost 1 base, J lost 5 bases, and 4 bases stayed unmatched. Germline-derived CDR1 and CDR2 are SNHLY and FYNNEI. This CDR3 region has 14 residues. CDR3 in DNA: TGTGCCAGCAGTGAAGGGACAGGTCGAACTGAAGCTTTCTTT. This sequence encodes CASSEGTGRTEAFF. Using reference TRBV2 and TRBJ1-1 for the parts outside the CDR3, the full variable domain is EPEVTQTPSHQVTQMGQEVILRCVPISNHLYFYWYRQILGQKVEFLVSFYNNEISEKSEIFDDQFSVERPDGSNFTLKIRSTKLEDSAMYFCASSEGTGRTEAFFGQGTRLTVV.

This clone was seen just once. The chain has TRBV5-1 and TRBJ1-6; D is possibly TRBD1 (5 bases). The germline CDR1 and CDR2 sequences are SGHRS and YFSETQ. The CDR3 runs to 14 residues. The V end was cut by 4 bases, the J end by 6 bases, with 11 bases between. The CDR3 loop reads CASSGDGSNSPLHF. CDR3 in DNA: TGCGCCAGCAGCGGGGACGGTAGTAATTCACCCCTCCACTTT.

V and J are TRBV29-1 and TRBJ2-1, with 9 bases matching TRBD2. The germline gives CDR1 SQVTM, CDR2 ANQGSEA. The CDR3 extends over 14 amino acids. V dropped 1 base and J dropped 9; count of bases not matched to a gene: 7. CDR3 loop: CSVEVRGGRGEQFF. The CDR3 DNA reads TGCAGCGTTGAAGTGCGGGGCGGGAGGGGTGAGCAGTTCTTC.

CDR3 in amino acids: CASSITDGMFGTEAFF. The CDR3 region has the DNA TGTGCCAGCAGCATTACTGACGGGATGTTTGGCACTGAAGCTTTCTTT. This rearrangement joins TRBV3-1 (or the pseudogene TRBV3-2) to TRBJ1-1; no clear D gene. Trimming cost V 5 bases and J 4 bases, with 20 bases left between them. The CDR3 spans 16 residues. Germline V lookup: CDR1 LGHDT, CDR2 YNNKEL (reference sequence).

The chain carries TRBV5-5 and TRBJ2-5; D is unclear. Trimming shortened V by 0 bases and J by 4 bases, and 13 bases separated the two germline ends. The germline CDR1 and CDR2 sequences are SGHKS and YYEKEE (reference sequence). This CDR3 is built from 15 residues. CDR3 DNA sequence: TGTGCCAGCAGCTTGGAAGTTGCGGTGGGAGAGACCCAGTACTTC. Translation: CASSLEVAVGETQYF.

The chain links TRBV2 to TRBJ2-3, with D uncertain. Trimming removed 6 bases at V and 2 bases at J, with 6 bases between. CDR3 size: 12 residues. Germline CDR1 and CDR2: SNHLY and FYNNEI. The CDR3: CASRPDTDTQYF. CDR3 bases: TGTGCCAGCAGGCCGGACACAGATACGCAGTATTTT.